A single sample is the source of the 7 T cell receptor beta chains below, sequenced in a study of blood T cells in healthy people across ages. A J-beta primer mix and a sample-barcoded 5' primer were used in a second PCR of about 7 to 12 cycles. TCRdb reprocessed the 5' RACE reads with MiXCR, giving one entry per CDR3 protein. Among some 1,800,000 distinct CDR3 sequences listed, about two fifths were seen once. What was sequenced was blood. The receptor source for this set is a human donor in good health.

As concerns this clonotype: Since a much larger clone is just one base distant, this may be a read error. CDR3 in DNA: TGTGCCAGCAGCTTCGGACTAGAAGAGACCCAGTACTTC. This gives the protein CASSFGLEETQYF. The chain has TRBV12-3 or TRBV12-4 and TRBJ2-5, with 7 nucleotides matching TRBD2. V shed 6 bases and J 3 bases; nucleotides not matched to a gene: 4. This CDR3 spans 13 amino acids.

In its sample, this clonotype was seen many times. V usage is TRBV10-3 and J usage is TRBJ2-7; either TRBD1 or TRBD2 may supply D (5 bases each). Trimming shortened V by 6 bases and J by 2 bases, and 14 bases separated the two germline ends. Germline-derived CDR1 and CDR2 are ENHRY and SYGVKD. The CDR3 has 14 residues. CDR3 protein: CAISPTGDAYEQYF. The DNA for the CDR3 is TGTGCCATCAGCCCCACCGGGGACGCCTACGAGCAGTACTTC.

The chain uses TRBV27 and TRBJ1-5, with D unresolved. V lost 0 bases to trimming and J lost 7 bases, with 10 bases between them. Germline V gene sequence: CDR1 MNHEY, CDR2 SMNVEV (reference sequence). The CDR3 spans 14 residues. The CDR3 DNA sequence: TGTGCCAGCAGTTTATCCTCCGGGTTACAGCCCCAGCATTTT. Translation gives CASSLSSGLQPQHF.

V and J are TRBV20-1 and TRBJ2-3; TRBD1 aligns across 7 bases. CDR1 DFQATT and CDR2 SNEGSKA come from the germline V gene (reference sequence). V lost 2 bases, J lost 6 bases, and 11 bases stayed unmatched. The CDR3 totals 15 residues. CDR3 in DNA: TGCAGTGCTAGACTTCGGAGACAGGGTTGGGATACGCAGTATTTT. Its protein product is CSARLRRQGWDTQYF.

This clonotype was found a few times. This sequence joins TRBV20-1 and TRBJ2-7; 10 bases are shared with TRBD2. The CDR3 spans 14 residues. Germline V CDR1 and CDR2: DFQATT, SNEGSKA (reference sequence). The junction had 5 bases not matched to a gene; V was cut back by 3 bases and J by 3 bases. The CDR3 reads CSARQAGGLYEQYF. The CDR3 DNA follows: TGCAGTGCTAGGCAAGCGGGGGGGCTCTACGAGCAGTACTTC.

This sequence joins TRBV11-2 and TRBJ2-7, with 7 nucleotides matching TRBD1. The CDR3 is made up of 16 amino acids. Trimming removed 2 bases from V and 0 bases from J; junction bases left unmatched: 7. CDR1 and CDR2 (germline): SGHAT, FQNNGV. The CDR3 loop reads CASSLSGWDSSYEQYF. The CDR3 nucleotides read TGTGCCAGCAGCTTATCAGGATGGGACAGCTCCTACGAGCAGTACTTC.

This clonotype was observed a few times. This chain's CDR3 is CASRAGTEAFF. As DNA, the CDR3 is TGTGCCAGCAGGGCTGGCACTGAAGCTTTCTTT. This chain connects TRBV3-1 to TRBJ1-1, with no clear D. The CDR3 contains 11 residues. V gave up 6 bases and J gave up 4 bases, with 6 bases separating them. Germline V CDR1 and CDR2: LGHDT, YNNKEL (reference sequence).